The present entry profiles one TCR beta chain with its context. The target antigen is unknown. Sequence at one end of the junction differs from germline and may be a read error. CDR3 length equals 16 residues. In germline, CDR1 is DFQATT, CDR2 SNEGSKA (reference sequence). Starting from genomic DNA, TCR beta CDR3 was amplified through two-round multiplex PCR. During first-round PCR, primers specific to each TRBV and TRBJ gene were used. TCRdb fed the multiplex PCR reads into MiXCR, producing one record per CDR3 protein. The table has 20,000 to 25,000 distinct CDR3 sequences, roughly 34% seen once; the top ten hold approximately 60%. The sample is drawn from a study of prognosis after radiotherapy for stage I lung cancer. Study information: Patients were about a dozen men and five to seven women aged about 50 to 90, median about 79 years. Overall study results and limits: Patients who went on to get distant metastases had lower Shannon entropy after stereotactic body radiation therapy. Unique TCR clone counts fell after stereotactic body radiation therapy, median around 10,000 versus 6,900.

The patients, who had no history of other malignancies and had received no prior chemotherapy or radiotherapy, were all found to be node-negative on CT and PET/CT. This sequence originates from a donor of 50 years or more with non-small cell lung cancer. The chain recombines TRBV20-1 with TRBJ2-1, with D possibly matching TRBD1 (6 bases). The specimen was PBMCs, collected before or after stereotactic body radiation therapy (not recorded which). The CDR3 loop reads CSARRQDRVNDNEEFF. The CDR3, as DNA: TGCAGTGCTAGGAGACAGGACCGGGTCAACGACAATGAGGAGTTCTTC.